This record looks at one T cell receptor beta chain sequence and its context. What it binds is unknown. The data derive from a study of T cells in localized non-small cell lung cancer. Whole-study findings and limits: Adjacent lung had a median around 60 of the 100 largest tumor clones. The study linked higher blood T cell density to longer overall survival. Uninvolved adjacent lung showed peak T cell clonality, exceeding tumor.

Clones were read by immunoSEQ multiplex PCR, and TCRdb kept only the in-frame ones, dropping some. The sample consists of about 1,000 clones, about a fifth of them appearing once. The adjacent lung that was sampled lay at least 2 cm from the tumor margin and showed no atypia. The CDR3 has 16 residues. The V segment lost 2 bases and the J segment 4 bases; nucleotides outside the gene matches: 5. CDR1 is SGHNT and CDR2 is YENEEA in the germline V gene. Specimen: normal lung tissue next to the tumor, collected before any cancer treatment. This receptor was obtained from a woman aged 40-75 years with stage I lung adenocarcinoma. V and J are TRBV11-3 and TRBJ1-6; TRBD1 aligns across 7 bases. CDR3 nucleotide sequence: TGTGCCAGCAGCTTATTGACAGGGATATATAATTCACCCCTCCACTTT. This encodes CASSLLTGIYNSPLHF.